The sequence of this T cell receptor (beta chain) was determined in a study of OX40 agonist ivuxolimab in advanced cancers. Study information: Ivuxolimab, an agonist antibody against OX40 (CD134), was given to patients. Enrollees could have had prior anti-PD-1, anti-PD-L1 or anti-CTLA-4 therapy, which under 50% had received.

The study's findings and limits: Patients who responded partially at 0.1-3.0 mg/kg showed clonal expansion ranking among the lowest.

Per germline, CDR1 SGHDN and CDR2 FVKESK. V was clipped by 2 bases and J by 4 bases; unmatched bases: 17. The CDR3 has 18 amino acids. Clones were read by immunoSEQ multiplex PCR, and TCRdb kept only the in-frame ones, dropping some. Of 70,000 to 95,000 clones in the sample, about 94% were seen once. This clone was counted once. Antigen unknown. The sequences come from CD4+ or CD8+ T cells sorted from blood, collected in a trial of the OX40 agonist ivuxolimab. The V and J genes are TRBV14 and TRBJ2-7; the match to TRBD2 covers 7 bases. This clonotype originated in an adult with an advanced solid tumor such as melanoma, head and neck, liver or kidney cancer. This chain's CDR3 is CASSQIARETLLLYEQYF. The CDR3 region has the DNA TGTGCCAGCAGCCAAATCGCGCGGGAGACACTTCTCCTTTACGAGCAGTACTTC. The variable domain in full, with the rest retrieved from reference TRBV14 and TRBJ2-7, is EAGVTQFPSHSVIEKGQTVTLRCDPISGHDNLYWYRRVMGKEIKFLLHFVKESKQDESGMPNNRFLAERTGGTYSTLKVQPAELEDSGVYFCASSQIARETLLLYEQYFGPGTRLTVT.